This T cell receptor (beta chain) was captured in a study of T-cell reconstitution after alpha-beta-depleted transplantation in children. In its sample, this clonotype was seen many times. The V gene lost 8 bases and the J gene lost 7 bases, with 18 bases spanning the gap. This CDR3 spans 13 amino acids. This sample's TCRbeta library carried unique molecular identifier barcodes. MiXCR, run by TCRdb on the PCR reads, gives a single entry per CDR3 protein. The sample carries a few hundred thousand distinct CDR3 sequences, under 15% recorded once. V gene TRBV12-3 or TRBV12-4 combines with J gene TRBJ2-7; no clear D gene. The sequence derives from a human donor who donated a stem cell graft to a child with combined immunodeficiency. The input for sequencing was PBMCs from the stem cell graft donor, taken from the stem cell graft. For the CDR3, the DNA is TGTGCCAGCGCCGGCGGCTACCTTAGGGAGCAGTACTTC. It codes for CASAGGYLREQYF.